One and the same sample provided the 20 T cell receptor beta chains below, sequenced in a study of T cells in Graves' hyperthyroidism and ophthalmopathy. There were TCR beta CDR3 regions amplified from RNA transcripts. First-round RT-PCR with HTBI primers amplified the TCR CDR3 region. TCRdb used MiXCR to reprocess the multiplex PCR reads, holding one entry per CDR3 protein. Of about 640,000 distinct CDR3 sequences listed, about a fifth are singletons. The specimen sequenced was blood. The receptors originated from a man younger than 40 with Graves' ophthalmopathy.

This clonotype was counted a few times. The rearrangement links TRBV12-3 or TRBV12-4 to TRBJ2-7; 7 bases line up with TRBD1. The CDR3 length is 14 residues. The junction had 4 bases not matched to a gene; V was cut back by 1 base and J by 4 bases. In nucleotides, the CDR3 is TGTGCCAGCAGTTTAGGTCGGGACAGATACGAGCAGTACTTC. The encoded protein is CASSLGRDRYEQYF.

The rearrangement joins TRBV20-1 to TRBJ2-3, with 8 positions matching TRBD2. With 0 bases clipped from V and 4 bases from J, the junction kept 9 bases outside the gene matches. The V gene's germline CDR1 is DFQATT and CDR2 SNEGSKA (reference sequence). The CDR3 is 16 amino acids. The CDR3 coding sequence is TGCAGTGCTAGAGACCTTCAAGGGACTAGTGCAGATACGCAGTATTTT. Translating it yields CSARDLQGTSADTQYF.

V gene TRBV4-3 combines with J gene TRBJ2-7; 9 nucleotides align to TRBD1. This CDR3 is 16 amino acids long. After removal of 0 bases from V and 6 bases from J, the junction contained 9 bases not matched to a gene. Germline V lookup: CDR1 LGHNA, CDR2 YSLEER. The DNA for the CDR3 is TGCGCCAGCAGCCAAGAAATGGGACAGGGCCCCTCCGAGCAGTACTTC. Its translation: CASSQEMGQGPSEQYF.

This clonotype was counted a few times. The rearrangement links TRBV5-5 to TRBJ2-7, with 7 positions matching TRBD1. This CDR3 region has 15 residues. The germline V gene has CDR1 SGHKS and CDR2 YYEKEE (reference sequence). V gave up 3 bases and J gave up 0 bases; unmatched junction bases: 6. DNA of the CDR3: TGTGCCAGCAGCTCGTCACAGGGGACCTCCTACGAGCAGTACTTC. Translated, it gives CASSSSQGTSYEQYF.

This clonotype has a handful of counts. The V and J genes are TRBV20-1 and TRBJ2-3; D could derive from TRBD1 or TRBD2 (6 bases each). V dropped 6 bases and J dropped 2 bases, with 21 bases sitting between them. Germline V lookup: CDR1 DFQATT, CDR2 SNEGSKA (reference sequence). This CDR3 has 16 amino acids. The CDR3 sequence is CSASREAGEYTDTQYF. CDR3 sequence (DNA): TGCAGTGCCAGTAGGGAGGCAGGGGAATACACAGATACGCAGTATTTT.

This clonotype was counted at least ten times. V is TRBV18 and J is TRBJ2-7; 7 bases line up with TRBD1. This CDR3 region has 13 residues. CDR1 and CDR2 from the germline V gene are KGHSH and LQKENI. V was pared by 6 bases and J by 3 bases, with 5 bases of the junction left unmatched. The CDR3 nucleotides read TGTGCCAGCTCGCCGGGACAGAACTACGAGCAGTACTTC. Protein: CASSPGQNYEQYF.

There are many counts of this clonotype. This chain joins TRBV20-1 and TRBJ2-5; 7 nucleotides match TRBD1. CDR3 size: 13 residues. Germline V gene data show CDR1 as DFQATT and CDR2 as SNEGSKA (reference sequence). V lost 6 bases, J lost 5 bases, and 9 bases stayed unmatched. The CDR3: CSARQGFLETQYF. Written as DNA, the CDR3 is TGCAGTGCCCGACAGGGATTTTTGGAGACCCAGTACTTC.

In its sample, this clonotype was seen a few times. J is TRBJ2-2 and V is TRBV4-1; 9 nucleotides agree with TRBD1. V was pared by 3 bases and J by 9 bases, with 8 bases of the junction left unmatched. Germline CDR1 and CDR2: MGHRA and YSYEKL. CDR3 size: 15 residues. The CDR3 DNA is TGCGCCAGCAGCCACCTTGGACAGGGGCTGCGGGAGCTGTTTTTT. Its protein product is CASSHLGQGLRELFF.

This clonotype was counted between two and nine times. This sequence joins TRBV7-9 and TRBJ1-4, with D possibly matching TRBD1 (6 bases). CDR3 size: 14 residues. The V gene's germline CDR1 is SEHNR and CDR2 FQNEAQ (reference sequence). Trimming left V 7 bases short and J 7 bases short, with 16 bases between. The CDR3 nucleotides read TGTGCCAGCACCCAACAGGGCGGTAGTGAAAAACTGTTTTTT. As protein: CASTQQGGSEKLFF. Full variable domain (missing parts from reference TRBV7-9 and TRBJ1-4): DTGVSQNPRHKITKRGQNVTFRCDPISEHNRLYWYRQTLGQGPEFLTYFQNEAQLEKSRLLSDRFSAERPKGSFSTLEIQRTEQGDSAMYLCASTQQGGSEKLFFGSGTQLSVL.

This chain uses TRBV19 with TRBJ1-5, with D hard to call. CDR1 is LNHDA, CDR2 SQIVND, per germline (reference sequence). Trimming took 6 bases from V and 0 from J, leaving 9 bases between them. The CDR3 spans 14 residues. In nucleotides, the CDR3 is TGTGCCAGTAGGGCTGCGGTTAGCAATCAGCCCCAGCATTTT. This sequence encodes CASRAAVSNQPQHF. Full variable domain (outside the CDR3, taken from reference TRBV19 and TRBJ1-5): DGGITQSPKYLFRKEGQNVTLSCEQNLNHDAMYWYRQDPGQGLRLIYYSQIVNDFQKGDIAEGYSVSREKKESFPLTVTSAQKNPTAFYLCASRAAVSNQPQHFGDGTRLSIL.

The chain joins TRBV28 to TRBJ1-5; no clear D gene. The V gene lost 4 bases and the J gene lost 3 bases, with 22 bases spanning the gap. This CDR3 is built from 18 residues. Germline CDR1 reads MDHEN; CDR2 reads SYDVKM. CDR3 DNA sequence: TGTGCCAGCAGTTCCTTGTCCCGGGGTCGAGCTAACAATCAGCCCCAGCATTTT. Its translation: CASSSLSRGRANNQPQHF.

This clonotype was counted only a few times. The chain carries TRBV7-9 and TRBJ1-6; no definite D call. The CDR3 totals 13 residues. Per germline, CDR1 SEHNR and CDR2 FQNEAQ (reference sequence). Trimming removed 5 bases from V and 7 bases from J, with 9 bases in between. CDR3 nucleotide sequence: TGTGCCAGCAGCCCCGATGGAAATTCACCCCTCCACTTT. Protein product: CASSPDGNSPLHF.

This clonotype was recorded many times. The chain is built from TRBV6-1 and TRBJ1-2; 7 bases are a match to TRBD1. This CDR3 spans 12 amino acids. Germline V CDR1 and CDR2: MNHNS, SASEGT. Unmatched junction bases numbered 4, after V lost 4 bases and J lost 8 bases. The CDR3 DNA reads TGTGCCAGCAGTGCGACAGGGAGCGGCTACACCTTC. This gives the protein CASSATGSGYTF.

This clonotype was observed a handful of times. J is TRBJ2-1 and V is TRBV12-3 or TRBV12-4, with 9 positions matching TRBD2. With 5 bases clipped from V and 0 bases from J, the junction kept 8 bases outside the gene matches. This CDR3 has 17 residues. The CDR3: CASSGRGLANSYNEQFF. The CDR3 nucleotides are TGTGCCAGCAGTGGCCGTGGACTAGCGAACTCCTACAATGAGCAGTTCTTC.

The V and J genes are TRBV5-1 and TRBJ2-3, with D possibly matching TRBD1 (7 bases). The germline gives CDR1 SGHRS, CDR2 YFSETQ. The CDR3 has 14 amino acids. Trimming left V 3 bases short and J 1 base short, with 9 bases between. The DNA of the CDR3 is TGCGCCAGCAGCTCAGGGGGGCGCACAGATACGCAGTATTTT. Protein: CASSSGGRTDTQYF. Variable domain in full (rest from reference TRBV5-1 and TRBJ2-3): KAGVTQTPRYLIKTRGQQVTLSCSPISGHRSVSWYQQTPGQGLQFLFEYFSETQRNKGNFPGRFSGRQFSNSRSEMNVSTLELGDSALYLCASSSGGRTDTQYFGPGTRLTVL.

This clonotype turned up a few times. The J gene is TRBJ1-2, the V gene TRBV6-5, with no clear D. Germline V gene sequence: CDR1 MNHEY, CDR2 SVGAGI. The germline V and J ends were trimmed by 3 bases and 8 bases, with 13 bases remaining between them. The CDR3 runs 13 residues. DNA for the CDR3: TGTGCCAGCAGTTATCGAGCGGACGGAGGCTACACCTTC. Translating gives CASSYRADGGYTF.

V is TRBV4-2 and J is TRBJ2-1; the D gene is possibly TRBD2 (7 bases). Trimming cost V 1 base and J 2 bases, with 18 bases left between them. CDR1 LGHNA and CDR2 YNFKEQ come from the germline V gene. The CDR3 runs 18 residues. The CDR3 reads CASSQVVGGLAAYNEQFF. The CDR3 region has the DNA TGTGCCAGCAGCCAAGTGGTCGGGGGGCTAGCAGCCTACAATGAGCAGTTCTTC.

The CDR3 nucleotides read TGTGCCAGCACTGCGGGGAATGGTATGGGAGAGACCCAGTACTTC. Translating it yields CASTAGNGMGETQYF. V gene TRBV9 combines with J gene TRBJ2-5; a weak D match, TRBD2 (6 bases). Germline values: CDR1 SGDLS, CDR2 YYNGEE. This CDR3 region has 15 residues. V lost 6 bases and J lost 4, with 19 bases in between.

The V and J genes are TRBV24-1 and TRBJ2-1; 12 bases line up with TRBD1. Germline-derived CDR1 and CDR2 are KGHDR and SFDVKD. The CDR3 sequence is 14 residues long. V dropped 6 bases and J dropped 9; count of bases not matched to a gene: 5. This chain's CDR3 is CATSPGTGGTEQFF. The CDR3 coding sequence is TGTGCCACCAGTCCCGGGACAGGGGGCACTGAGCAGTTCTTC.

For this clonotype: At one end, the junction sequence differs from germline, possibly due to a read error. This chain links TRBV7-2 with TRBJ2-5; TRBD2 aligns across 9 bases. This CDR3 contains 12 residues. Germline V gene sequence: CDR1 SGHTA, CDR2 FQGNSA. CDR3 sequence: CASSPGTSPPNF. Written as DNA, the CDR3 is TGTGCCAGCAGCCCGGGGACTAGCCCGCCAAACTTC.